The clone carrying this T cell receptor (beta chain) was observed a few times. The antigen is undetermined. This sample is drawn from a study of blood T cells in healthy people across ages. Points from the study as a whole: Long-lived donors exceeded aged donors in naive CD4+ cells and diversity. Diversity figures derived from one million T cells were judged to underestimate the true value. Roughly linear declines in TCR beta diversity per million T cells occurred with age.

Isolation yielded PBMCs, at least 6.5 million per sample, in every case. Alongside a J-beta primer mix, a sample-barcoded 5' primer served in a second PCR lasting roughly 6 to 11 cycles. MiXCR, applied by TCRdb to the 5' RACE reads, yields one record per CDR3 protein. The sample lists 1.5 million to 2 million distinct CDR3 sequences, around 40% seen once, with roughly 23% in the top ten. The sequencing sample was made of blood. The TCR was taken from a human donor in good health.

The CDR3: CASSLVAEGWGIQYF. In nucleotides, the CDR3 is TGTGCCAGCAGCTTAGTAGCGGAAGGCTGGGGCATTCAGTACTTC. The chain uses TRBV7-6 and TRBJ2-7, with TRBD2 as a possible D gene (6 bases). The end of the DNA fits TRBJ2-4 better, so the J call may be wrong. Germline assignment: CDR1 SGHVS and CDR2 FNYEAQ. The CDR3 sequence is 15 residues long.